Below, 9 T cell receptor beta chains from the same sample are listed, as sequenced in a study of vaccination and CD4 T cells after COVID-19. Noted treatment: roughly 11-day PBMC culture with coronavirus spike peptide pools or control peptides (ViraFEST assay). These receptors have no known antigen. The Oncomine TCR Beta short-read assay generated sequence data from the DNA of cultured CD4+ T cells. One entry per CDR3 protein, called by TCRdb with MiXCR from the PCR reads. The sample shows about 7,600 distinct CDR3 sequences, 21% of them seen only once. Specimen: CD4+ T cells from blood, cultured in vitro, collected after SARS-CoV-2 vaccination. These receptors were collected from a human donor who had recovered from COVID-19.

V is TRBV6-1 and J is TRBJ1-3, with TRBD1 identical over 10 bases. There are 16 residues in the CDR3. CDR1 is MNHNS and CDR2 is SASEGT in the germline V gene. J lost 4 bases, V lost 3 bases, and 6 bases had no gene match. CDR3 loop: CASSDGTGARGNTIYF. The CDR3 bases are TGTGCCAGCAGTGACGGGACAGGGGCAAGAGGAAACACCATATATTTT.

This clonotype came up a few times. The chain joins TRBV6-5 to TRBJ2-3; 12 bases are a match to TRBD2. Trimming cost V 0 bases and J 8 bases; bases outside gene matches: 6. Germline V gene lookup returns CDR1 MNHEY and CDR2 SVGAGI. This CDR3 is 16 amino acids long. The CDR3 spells CASSYSGASGRGTQYF. CDR3 in DNA: TGTGCCAGCAGTTACTCAGGGGCTAGCGGGAGGGGTACGCAGTATTTT.

This clonotype was observed a few times. CDR3 DNA sequence: TGTGCCAGCAGCCCAAATGTGGGGGCCAAAAACATTCAGTACTTC. Translating it yields CASSPNVGAKNIQYF. The chain is built from TRBV7-9 and TRBJ2-4; no firm D call. The CDR3 has 15 residues. Germline assignment: CDR1 SEHNR and CDR2 FQNEAQ (reference sequence). Trimming cost V 5 bases and J 1 base, with 12 bases left between them.

Concerning this clonotype: One junction end disagrees with the germline gene, perhaps due to a read error. V is TRBV11-2 and J is TRBJ2-5; 7 bases agree with TRBD2. This CDR3 region has 16 residues. CDR1 and CDR2 from the germline V gene are SGHAT and FQNNGV. For the CDR3, the DNA is TGTGCCAGCAGCCTAGACCTAGCGGTAGTCCAAGAGACCCAGTACTTC. It specifies CASSLDLAVVQETQYF.

This clonotype was found a few times. The chain joins TRBV28 to TRBJ2-3, with a tentative D call TRBD1 (6 bases). CDR1 MDHEN and CDR2 SYDVKM come from the germline V gene. Trimming stripped 6 bases from V and 1 base from J, with 14 bases between. The CDR3 has 15 amino acids. CDR3 sequence reads: CASRGAGLRTDTQYF. In DNA, the CDR3 is TGTGCCAGCAGGGGGGCAGGGTTGCGCACAGATACGCAGTATTTT.

This clonotype occurred a few times. The chain carries TRBV6-5 and TRBJ1-2, with D maybe TRBD1 (5 bases). This CDR3 is built from 15 residues. Trimming cost V 0 bases and J 4 bases, with 12 bases left between them. Germline values: CDR1 MNHEY, CDR2 SVGAGI. CDR3 DNA: TGTGCCAGCAGTTACTCGGCTCAGGGCCTCTATGGCTACACCTTC. As protein: CASSYSAQGLYGYTF.

The chain recombines TRBV11-1 with TRBJ2-5, with D unresolved. The CDR3 is 15 amino acids. CDR1 is SGHAT, CDR2 FQDESV, per germline (reference sequence). V lost 1 base and J lost 1, with 10 bases in between. The DNA for the CDR3 is TGTGCCAGCAGCTTAGTCGGGCCCGGCCAAGAGACCCAGTACTTC. It specifies CASSLVGPGQETQYF.

This clonotype is termed medium-sized. The V and J genes are TRBV6-1 and TRBJ1-2, with D possibly matching TRBD1 (6 bases). CDR3 length: 14 residues. The ends were cut back, 1 base at V and 4 bases at J, with 10 bases in the middle. Germline-derived CDR1 and CDR2 are MNHNS and SASEGT. CDR3 DNA: TGTGCCAGCAGTGAAGTTGGACAGCCCTATGGCTACACCTTC. Its translation is CASSEVGQPYGYTF.

This rearrangement joins TRBV7-9 to TRBJ2-3; 11 bases match TRBD2. The J segment lost 4 bases and the V segment lost 5 bases, leaving 2 bases of the junction unmatched. Germline CDR1 and CDR2: SEHNR and FQNEAQ (reference sequence). The CDR3 totals 14 residues. In DNA form, the CDR3 reads TGTGCCAGCAGCCCGGGACTAGCGGCAGATACGCAGTATTTT. It specifies CASSPGLAADTQYF.